Sequencing of this T cell receptor (beta chain) was carried out in a study of identical twins. The CDR3 spans 13 residues. V was trimmed by 0 bases and J by 6 bases, leaving 9 bases between them. Germline V gene sequence: CDR1 LGHDT, CDR2 YNNKEL (reference sequence). A universal primer site came from template switching; cDNA carried unique molecular identifiers. TCRdb analysed the 5' RACE reads with MiXCR anew, one entry per CDR3 protein. The data hold roughly 290,000 distinct CDR3 sequences, with about 8.1% observed a single time. Separately, the same data were catalogued under a study of yellow fever vaccine responses in identical twins.

Sample: memory (CD45RO+) T cells sorted from blood. This TCR was recovered from a young woman in good health. This rearrangement joins TRBV3-1 to TRBJ2-7; D unclear. The CDR3 loop is CASSQEMRFEQYF. Written as DNA, the CDR3 is TGTGCCAGCAGCCAAGAGATGAGGTTCGAGCAGTACTTC.